This T cell receptor beta chain is drawn from a study of T cell responses to AZD1222 COVID-19 vaccine. The V gene's germline CDR1 is SEHNR and CDR2 FQNEAQ (reference sequence). There are 16 residues in the CDR3. Trimming at V came to 4 bases and at J to 7 bases, leaving 14 bases not matched to a gene. Here immunoSEQ multiplex PCR was the method, and the copy in TCRdb shows in-frame clones only, minus some. The sample has about 84,000 clones; roughly 85% are singletons. The sequencing here drew on peripheral blood, taken 28 days after the second AZD1222 dose. This chain uses TRBV7-9 with TRBJ2-7; 9 nucleotides agree with TRBD2. The clonotype comes from an adult who received the AZD1222 COVID-19 vaccine. The CDR3 sequence is CASSSPSGLAVGEQYF. The CDR3 nucleotides read TGTGCCAGCAGCTCCCCCTCGGGACTAGCCGTGGGAGAGCAGTACTTC.